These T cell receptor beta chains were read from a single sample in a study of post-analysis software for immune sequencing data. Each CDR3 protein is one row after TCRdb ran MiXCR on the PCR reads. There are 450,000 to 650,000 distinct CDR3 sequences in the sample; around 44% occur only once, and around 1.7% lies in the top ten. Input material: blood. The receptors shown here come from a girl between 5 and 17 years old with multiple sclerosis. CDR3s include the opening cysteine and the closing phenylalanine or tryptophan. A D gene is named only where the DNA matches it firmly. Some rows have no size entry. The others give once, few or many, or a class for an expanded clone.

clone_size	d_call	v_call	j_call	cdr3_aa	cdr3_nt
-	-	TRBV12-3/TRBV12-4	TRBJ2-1	CASSPWTGVQFF	TGTGCCAGCAGTCCCTGGACTGGTGTGCAGTTCTTC
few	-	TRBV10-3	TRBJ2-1	CAISPGGSSYNEQFF	TGTGCCATCAGCCCGGGTGGGAGCTCCTACAATGAGCAGTTCTTC
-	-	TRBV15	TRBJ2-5	CATSRSRGGGETQYF	TGTGCCACCAGCAGATCGCGAGGAGGGGGAGAGACCCAGTACTTC
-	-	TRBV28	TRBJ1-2	CATLRGSNYGYTF	TGTGCCACCTTACGGGGATCTAACTATGGCTACACCTTC
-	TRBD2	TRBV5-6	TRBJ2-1	CASSLRTSDEQFF	TGTGCCAGCAGCTTACGGACTAGTGATGAGCAGTTCTTC
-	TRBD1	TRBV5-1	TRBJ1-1	CASSTRDRLNTEAFF	TGCGCCAGCAGCACCCGGGACAGGTTGAACACTGAAGCTTTCTTT
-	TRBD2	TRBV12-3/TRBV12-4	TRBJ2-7	CASRPDLAATYEQYF	TGTGCCAGCAGACCCGACCTAGCGGCGACCTACGAGCAGTACTTC
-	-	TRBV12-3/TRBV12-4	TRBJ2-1	CASRGRDTYNERFF	TGTGCCAGCAGGGGACGGGACACTTACAATGAGCGGTTCTTC
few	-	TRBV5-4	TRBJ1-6	CASSLVSDNSPLHF	TGTGCCAGCAGCTTGGTCTCGGACAATTCACCCCTCCACTTT
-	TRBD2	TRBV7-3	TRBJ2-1	CASSPPGGPRRDEQFF	TGTGCCAGCAGCCCCCCGGGAGGTCCTCGGCGAGATGAGCAGTTCTTC
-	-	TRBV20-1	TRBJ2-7	CSARLGGSEQYF	TGCAGTGCACGCCTTGGGGGAAGCGAGCAGTACTTC
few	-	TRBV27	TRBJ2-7	CASSLSGLPSLEQYF	TGTGCCAGCAGTTTATCCGGACTCCCCTCGCTGGAGCAGTACTTC
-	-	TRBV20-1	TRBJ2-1	CSASRDLKSNEQFF	TGCAGTGCTAGCCGGGACTTAAAGTCCAATGAGCAGTTCTTC
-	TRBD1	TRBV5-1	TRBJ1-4	CASSSGQINEKLFF	TGCGCCAGCAGCTCGGGACAGATTAATGAAAAACTGTTTTTT
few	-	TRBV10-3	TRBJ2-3	CAISQGTESHPADTQYF	TGTGCCATCAGCCAGGGGACCGAGAGCCACCCTGCAGATACGCAGTATTTT
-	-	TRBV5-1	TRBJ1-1	CASSWLRPNTEAFF	TGCGCCAGCAGCTGGCTCAGGCCGAACACTGAAGCTTTCTTT
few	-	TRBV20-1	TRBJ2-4	CSARVGDHIQYF	TGCAGTGCTAGAGTCGGGGATCACATTCAGTACTTC
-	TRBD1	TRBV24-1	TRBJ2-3	CATSDRASTDTQYF	TGTGCCACCTCGGACAGGGCTAGCACAGATACGCAGTATTTT
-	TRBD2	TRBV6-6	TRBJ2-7	CASSPTLAGSSYEQYF	TGTGCCAGCAGCCCCACCCTAGCGGGCAGCTCCTACGAGCAGTACTTC
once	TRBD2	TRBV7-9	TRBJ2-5	CASSTPGLVGVQQETQYF	TGTGCCAGCAGCACCCCGGGACTAGTGGGGGTCCAACAAGAGACCCAGTACTTC
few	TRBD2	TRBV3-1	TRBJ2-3	CASTPGGGSGTDTQYF	TGTGCCAGCACCCCGGGAGGAGGTAGCGGCACAGATACGCAGTATTTT
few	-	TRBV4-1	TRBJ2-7	CASSQGQNFYEQYF	TGCGCCAGCAGCCAAGGACAGAACTTCTACGAGCAGTACTTC
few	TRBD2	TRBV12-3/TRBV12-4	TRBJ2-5	CASTLGVSGGQETQYF	TGTGCCAGCACCCTCGGGGTTAGCGGGGGACAAGAGACCCAGTACTTC
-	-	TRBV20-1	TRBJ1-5	CSAREGGGNQPQHF	TGCAGTGCTAGAGAGGGAGGGGGAAATCAGCCCCAGCATTTT
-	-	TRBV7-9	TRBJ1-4	CASIPRTATNEKLFF	TGTGCCAGCATCCCCAGGACAGCAACTAATGAAAAACTGTTTTTT
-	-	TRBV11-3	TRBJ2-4	CASSFGPSLAKNIQYF	TGTGCCAGCAGCTTTGGGCCCTCACTAGCCAAAAACATTCAGTACTTC
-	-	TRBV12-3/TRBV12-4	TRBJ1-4	CASSFRPGELFF	TGTGCCAGCAGTTTCCGTCCAGGGGAACTGTTTTTT
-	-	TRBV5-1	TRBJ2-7	CASSLGRLNYEQYF	TGCGCCAGCAGCTTGGGCAGACTCAACTACGAGCAGTACTTC